This TCR beta chain derives from a study of immune characterization of retroperitoneal liposarcoma. This clonotype was counted only a few times. V lost 2 bases and J 3 bases, leaving 7 bases between the germline ends. Germline lookup yields CDR1 MNHNS and CDR2 SASEGT. The CDR3 is made up of 14 amino acids. TCRdb fed the PCR reads into MiXCR, producing one record per CDR3 protein. There are 7,000 to 10,000 distinct CDR3 sequences in the sample; just over 40% occur only once, and 15% lies in the top ten. The chain joins TRBV6-1 to TRBJ1-4, with D unresolved. This receptor was taken from a male donor with retroperitoneal liposarcoma. Sequenced material: tumor tissue. This chain's CDR3 is CASSEYGSNEKLFF. The DNA of the CDR3 is TGTGCCAGCAGTGAATATGGGTCTAATGAAAAACTGTTTTTT.